This T cell receptor beta chain was retrieved from a study of shared clonotypes between healthy human individuals. Whole-study results and caveats: An anticipated effect of sequencing depth on clonotype sharing among donors was recognized.

Donation came from healthy HIV-negative adults that had no recent acute infections or vaccinations. In CD8 memory, CD45RO+ cells were put together with CCR7-negative CD45RA+ TemRA cells. The table came from immunoSEQ multiplex PCR; TCRdb's copy has only in-frame clones and leaves some out. This table holds 400,000 or so clones, about 96% found once. Comment on this clone: Its target is unknown.

Trimming cost V 3 bases and J 0 bases; bases outside gene matches: 3. Germline values: CDR1 SQVTM, CDR2 ANQGSEA. This CDR3 is built from 14 residues. Sequencing input: memory CD8+ T cells sorted from blood. The subset denotes: CD45RO+ cells pooled with CCR7-negative TemRA cells. The chain links TRBV29-1 to TRBJ2-3; TRBD1 agrees at 7 bases. This TCR came from a man younger than 45 in good health. This CDR3 reads CSVDGTESTDTQYF. The CDR3 DNA reads as TGCAGCGTTGATGGGACAGAGAGCACAGATACGCAGTATTTT.